The present T cell receptor (beta chain) was sequenced within a study of blood T cell repertoires in COVID-19. The wider study: Sites in the United States, Italy and Spain provided acute and convalescent COVID-19 samples.

Individuals drawn from about 26 US areas were about 18 to 95 years old. Categorization into cohorts depended on clinical history that participants reported. This clone was counted between two and nine times. Authors' methods: The authors estimated nucleated cell counts from reference gene primer amplification. Clones were read by immunoSEQ multiplex PCR, and TCRdb kept only the in-frame ones, dropping some. V and J calls and clone size are given by that table; D and trimming were obtained from the DNA. The sample lists approximately 160,000 clones; about 85% were seen once. V was trimmed by 8 bases and J by 6 bases, leaving 16 bases between them. Per germline, CDR1 MDHEN and CDR2 SYDVKM. This CDR3 is built from 14 residues.

Material for sequencing was PBMCs or T cells enriched from blood (not recorded which). This TCR came from a woman between 50 and 59 years old who had recovered from COVID-19. The chain recombines TRBV28 with TRBJ2-2; D perhaps matches TRBD2 (6 bases). The CDR3 coding sequence is TGTGCCAGCCAAAAGGCGGGGTTGGCCGGGGAGCTGTTTTTT. It translates to CASQKAGLAGELFF.